These 11 T cell receptor beta chains came from one sample sequenced in a study of blood T cell repertoires in COVID-19. The method was immunoSEQ multiplex PCR; TCRdb's version includes in-frame clones alone and lacks a portion of them. The sample holds approximately 60,000 clones, around 84% seen once. Input material: peripheral blood. Source of these receptors: a man aged 50-59 years with active COVID-19.

This chain links TRBV6-2 or TRBV6-3 with TRBJ2-1; 9 nucleotides line up with TRBD2. From germline, CDR1 is MNHEY and CDR2 SVGEGT. This CDR3 contains 18 residues. Unmatched junction bases numbered 12, after V lost 2 bases and J lost 4 bases. CDR3 residues: CASSYIGFSGRSYNEQFF. Here the CDR3 DNA reads TGTGCCAGCAGTTACATCGGGTTCAGCGGGAGGTCTTACAATGAGCAGTTCTTC.

The chain has TRBV6-5 and TRBJ1-3, with 7 bases aligning to TRBD1. Trimming at V came to 7 bases and at J to 1 base, leaving 4 bases not matched to a gene. This CDR3 contains 14 residues. The V gene's germline CDR1 is MNHEY and CDR2 SVGAGI. CDR3 region: CASIDRVSGNTIYF. Here the CDR3 DNA reads TGTGCCAGCATCGACAGGGTTTCTGGAAACACCATATATTTT.

The chain links TRBV30 to TRBJ2-2, with 7 bases matching TRBD2. Germline CDR1 GTSNPN, CDR2 SVGIG (reference sequence). The CDR3 loop spans 14 amino acids. J gave up 3 bases and V 2 bases, and 3 bases lay outside the gene matches. The CDR3 DNA is TGTGCCTGGAGTCGACTAGCTTACACCGGGGAGCTGTTTTTT. This translates into CAWSRLAYTGELFF.

The gene calls are TRBV5-6 and TRBJ1-2; maybe TRBD1 (6 bases). V was trimmed by 5 bases and J by 4 bases, leaving 12 bases between them. The CDR3 consists of 13 residues. CDR1 SGHDT and CDR2 YYEEEE come from the germline V gene. The CDR3 coding sequence is TGTGCCAGCAGGATCGGGGGGGCCTATGGCTACACCTTC. Translating it yields CASRIGGAYGYTF.

The chain recombines TRBV28 with TRBJ1-3; D is undetermined. Trimming cost V 8 bases and J 7 bases, with 12 bases left between them. Germline V gene sequence: CDR1 MDHEN, CDR2 SYDVKM. The CDR3 is made up of 12 amino acids. The CDR3 nucleotides are TGTGCCAGCGCGGAGGGAACGAACACCATATATTTT. It yields the protein CASAEGTNTIYF.

The chain carries TRBV12-3 or TRBV12-4 and TRBJ2-3; D is ambiguous. The ends were cut back, 0 bases at V and 2 bases at J, with 3 bases in the middle. The CDR3 is 13 amino acids. The CDR3 DNA follows: TGTGCCAGCAGTTTAGCCTTCACAGATACGCAGTATTTT. This codes for CASSLAFTDTQYF.

The rearrangement joins TRBV7-6 to TRBJ2-1; 8 positions match TRBD1. J lost 6 bases, V lost 5 bases, and 6 bases had no gene match. The CDR3 is 14 amino acids. The germline gives CDR1 SGHVS, CDR2 FNYEAQ. The CDR3, as DNA: TGTGCCAGCAGCGACCCGACAGGGGTCAATGAGCAGTTCTTC. Protein product: CASSDPTGVNEQFF.

This chain uses TRBV5-5 with TRBJ2-5; weak D call: TRBD1 (6 bases). Germline lookup yields CDR1 SGHKS and CDR2 YYEKEE (reference sequence). The V end was cut by 4 bases, the J end by 4 bases, with 17 bases between. The CDR3 contains 15 residues. The chain's CDR3 is CASSPGTTQGETQYF. The DNA for the CDR3 is TGTGCCAGCAGCCCCGGGACAACCCAGGGAGAGACCCAGTACTTC.

Notes on this clone: An end of the junction differs from the germline gene, which may be a read error. V usage is TRBV7-7 and J usage is TRBJ2-7, with TRBD1 identical over 7 bases. From germline, CDR1 is SSHAT and CDR2 FNYEAQ (reference sequence). The CDR3 extends over 14 amino acids. The CDR3 DNA follows: TGTGCTAGCAGCTTAGTCACAGGGGACCACGAGCAGTACTTC. This translates into CASSLVTGDHEQYF. Full variable domain (rest looked up from reference TRBV7-7 and TRBJ2-7): GAGVSQSPRYKVTKRGQDVTLRCDPISSHATLYWYQQALGQGPEFLTYFNYEAQPDKSGLPSDRFSAERPEGSISTLTIQRTEQRDSAMYRCASSLVTGDHEQYFGPGTRLTVT.

CDR3 sequence: CASSLRRDHHGYTF. CDR3 sequence (DNA): TGTGCCAGCAGTTTAAGGAGGGATCATCATGGCTACACCTTC. The chain joins TRBV27 to TRBJ1-2; D gene unclear. Germline CDR1 and CDR2: MNHEY and SMNVEV (reference sequence). Trimming took off 2 bases at V and 6 bases at J, with 13 bases between the two ends. The CDR3 is made up of 14 amino acids.

The J gene is TRBJ2-1, the V gene TRBV19; 13 nucleotides line up with TRBD2. Germline lookup yields CDR1 LNHDA and CDR2 SQIVND (reference sequence). The CDR3 contains 15 residues. V lost 5 bases to trimming and J lost 6 bases; unmatched junction nucleotides: 4. CDR3 region: CASSPTSGGFNEQFF. For the CDR3, the DNA is TGTGCCAGTAGTCCGACTAGCGGGGGGTTCAATGAGCAGTTCTTC.